This TCR beta chain was obtained from a study of long-term antiretroviral therapy in people with HIV. General observations from the study: Repertoires with HIV possessed tighter CDR3 length spans than those of controls. The blood, collected between about 2003 and 2017, was possibly taken under older ART regimens.

Turning to this clone: Its target is not known.

V was cut by 4 bases and J by 9 bases, with 13 bases left in between. The CDR3 is 13 residues long. Germline assignment: CDR1 MNHEY and CDR2 SMNVEV (reference sequence). Run at survey level, the immunoSEQ assay was version v3.0. Sequencing used immunoSEQ multiplex PCR; TCRdb keeps in-frame clones, though not all of them. The sample comprises roughly 18,000 clones, roughly 89% of which are singletons, and approximately 9.7% rests with the top ten. Each HIV-infected participant was given treatment in the United States. Every specimen held between about 0.9-11 million cryopreserved PBMC. These were thawed and washed before DNA extraction.

This chain connects TRBV27 to TRBJ1-5; maybe TRBD1 (6 bases). Sequences were derived from unsorted PBMCs, sampled 3 years after starting antiretroviral therapy. This receptor was identified in a man aged 50 to 60 with HIV. The CDR3 spells CASSWGRVGPQHF. In DNA form, the CDR3 reads TGTGCCAGCAGTTGGGGGCGCGTGGGGCCCCAGCATTTT.